The 27 T cell receptor beta chains given below trace back to one sample, sequenced in a study of cytotoxic CD8 clonotypes in ibrutinib-treated CLL. Data came from immunoSEQ multiplex PCR; TCRdb stores just in-frame clones and leaves some out. This sample has some 130,000 clones; about three quarters occur once, and the top ten carry about 5%. The source material was PBMCs, sampled after 24 months of ibrutinib treatment. The receptors stem from a human donor with chronic lymphocytic leukemia.

This sequence joins TRBV27 and TRBJ1-2; the D gene is possibly TRBD1 (5 bases). From germline, CDR1 is MNHEY and CDR2 SMNVEV (reference sequence). The CDR3 is 14 residues long. Between the trimmed V and J ends, which lost 4 bases and 0 bases, there was a span of 9 bases. The chain's CDR3 is CASSSVRANYGYTF. CDR3 sequence (DNA): TGTGCCAGCAGTTCTGTCAGGGCTAACTATGGCTACACCTTC.

This clone was detected only a few times. This chain links TRBV6-5 with TRBJ1-5, with D possibly matching TRBD1 (6 bases). The V end lost 6 bases, the J end lost 5 bases, and 11 bases lay between the germline ends. Looked up from germline, CDR1 is MNHEY and CDR2 is SVGAGI. This CDR3 has 13 residues. The CDR3 is CASRGGPYQPQHF. The CDR3 nucleotides read TGTGCCAGCAGAGGGGGGCCATATCAGCCCCAGCATTTT.

The chain uses TRBV11-3 and TRBJ2-7, with 7 bases fitting TRBD1. V trimming: 5 bases; J trimming: 6 bases; junction bases outside the gene matches: 7. Looked up from germline, CDR1 is SGHNT and CDR2 is YENEEA. This CDR3 is 13 amino acids long. CDR3 protein: CASSHGTESEQYF. The CDR3 region has the DNA TGTGCCAGCAGCCACGGGACAGAGAGCGAGCAGTACTTC.

The chain carries TRBV7-2 and TRBJ1-1; 8 positions match TRBD1. The V gene end was trimmed by 5 bases and the J gene end by 4 bases; junction bases not matched to a gene: 9. Germline loops: CDR1 SGHTA, CDR2 FQGNSA. The CDR3 consists of 15 residues. The CDR3 DNA reads TGTGCCAGCAGCCACCAAGTTGACAGGGGCACTGAAGCTTTCTTT. It is translated as CASSHQVDRGTEAFF.

The chain joins TRBV30 to TRBJ2-1; tentatively, D is TRBD2 (7 bases). CDR1 is GTSNPN, CDR2 SVGIG, per germline (reference sequence). The CDR3 totals 13 residues. V lost 5 bases, J lost 8 bases, and 16 bases lay in between. The CDR3 here is CAWGRGPVDEQFF. The CDR3 DNA reads as TGTGCCTGGGGGCGGGGGCCGGTGGATGAGCAGTTCTTC.

This clone appeared once. The chain links TRBV29-1 to TRBJ2-7; 8 nucleotides line up with TRBD1. The CDR3 sequence is 12 residues long. V trimming: 6 bases; J trimming: 12 bases; junction bases outside the gene matches: 13. Germline-derived CDR1 and CDR2 are SQVTM and ANQGSEA. The CDR3 nucleotides are TGCAGCGTAAGGGACAGGCTGGGGGCGGTGTACTTC. Translation: CSVRDRLGAVYF.

The chain uses TRBV9 and TRBJ2-1; 10 bases align to TRBD1. The length of the CDR3 is 15 residues. Germline lookup yields CDR1 SGDLS and CDR2 YYNGEE. Trimming cost V 3 bases and J 3 bases; bases outside gene matches: 3. Here the CDR3 DNA reads TGTGCCAGCAGCGCGACAGGGGGCCTCTACAATGAGCAGTTCTTC. Its protein is CASSATGGLYNEQFF.

In this sample, this clone turned up once. J is TRBJ1-1 and V is TRBV14, with 8 bases fitting TRBD1. The germline V gene has CDR1 SGHDN and CDR2 FVKESK. This CDR3 has 14 amino acids. V lost 4 bases to trimming and J lost 4 bases; unmatched junction nucleotides: 5. DNA of the CDR3: TGTGCCAGCAGCCTGTACAGGGGGAGCACTGAAGCTTTCTTT. It is translated as CASSLYRGSTEAFF.

The gene calls are TRBV19 and TRBJ1-1, with unresolved D. The CDR3 totals 12 residues. V was pared by 6 bases and J by 0 bases, with 5 bases between. CDR1 is LNHDA, CDR2 SQIVND, per germline (reference sequence). CDR3 coding DNA: TGTGCCAGTAGGAGGGTGAACACTGAAGCTTTCTTT. Translation gives CASRRVNTEAFF. Full variable domain (rest looked up from reference TRBV19 and TRBJ1-1): DGGITQSPKYLFRKEGQNVTLSCEQNLNHDAMYWYRQDPGQGLRLIYYSQIVNDFQKGDIAEGYSVSREKKESFPLTVTSAQKNPTAFYLCASRRVNTEAFFGQGTRLTVV.

As DNA, the CDR3 is TGTGCCAGCAGCAAAGGGGGACTAGTGGTCCCGCAGTTCTTC. Residues: CASSKGGLVVPQFF. V and J are TRBV21-1 and TRBJ2-1; the DNA was not compared with TRBD2, the D call given in the table. TRBV21-1 is a documented pseudogene. The CDR3 runs to 14 residues.

J is TRBJ2-1 and V is TRBV10-3; D might be TRBD2 (5 bases). Trimming cost V 0 bases and J 12 bases, with 12 bases left between them. CDR1 and CDR2 (germline): ENHRY, SYGVKD. The CDR3 sequence is 13 residues long. CDR3 nucleotides: TGTGCCATCAGTGAGTCCTTAGTAGCGTGGCAGTTCTTC. Its protein product is CAISESLVAWQFF.

The chain carries TRBV5-1 and TRBJ2-7; TRBD1 or TRBD2 may be the D gene (5 bases each). V lost 3 bases, J lost 0 bases, and 10 bases lay in between. The germline CDR1 and CDR2 sequences are SGHRS and YFSETQ. There are 14 residues in the CDR3. DNA of the CDR3: TGCGCCAGCAGCTACGACGGGACCTCCTACGAGCAGTACTTC. Protein: CASSYDGTSYEQYF.

The chain links TRBV18 to TRBJ2-7; TRBD2 matches at 13 bases. Germline V gives CDR1 KGHSH, CDR2 LQKENI. The CDR3 contains 15 residues. V lost 4 bases and J lost 0; bases outside the gene matches: 0. CDR3 residues: CASSRTSGSSYEQYF. The CDR3 DNA reads as TGTGCCAGCTCACGGACTAGCGGGAGCTCCTACGAGCAGTACTTC.

The chain couples TRBV19 to TRBJ2-2; D is possibly TRBD1 (6 bases). The germline V and J ends were trimmed by 6 bases and 4 bases, with 12 bases remaining between them. This CDR3 is built from 14 residues. Per germline, CDR1 LNHDA and CDR2 SQIVND (reference sequence). CDR3 DNA sequence: TGTGCCAGTAGAGGACAGCCTTTCACCGGGGAGCTGTTTTTT. Encoded protein: CASRGQPFTGELFF.

The chain links TRBV10-2 to TRBJ2-1; 11 bases agree with TRBD2. J lost 14 bases, V lost 6 bases, and 9 bases had no gene match. The length of the CDR3 is 13 residues. Germline CDR1 and CDR2: WSHSY and SAAADI. The CDR3 DNA reads as TGCGCCAGCAGGACTAGCGGGGCCCCGGGGGAGTTCTTC. This gives the protein CASRTSGAPGEFF.

This clone was seen a single time. The chain is built from TRBV19 and TRBJ1-5; TRBD1 is a possible D gene (5 bases). Germline lookup yields CDR1 LNHDA and CDR2 SQIVND (reference sequence). This CDR3 has 14 residues. The V and J ends lost 10 bases and 2 bases respectively, with 15 bases between them. The CDR3 nucleotides are TGTGCCACTCAATCCGGGGCGGGCAATCAGCCCCAGCATTTT. Its protein is CATQSGAGNQPQHF.

The V call is TRBV4-2, the J call TRBJ2-1; 9 nucleotides agree with TRBD1. Germline CDR1 and CDR2: LGHNA and YNFKEQ. The V and J ends lost 3 bases and 6 bases, in that order; junction bases with no gene match: 6. The CDR3 has 15 residues. CDR3: CASSQAGQGGNEQFF. The CDR3, as DNA: TGTGCCAGCAGCCAGGCGGGACAGGGAGGCAATGAGCAGTTCTTC.

This clone has just a few counts. The chain carries TRBV19 and TRBJ1-2; 10 bases fit TRBD1. Trimming cost V 5 bases and J 3 bases; bases outside gene matches: 3. The CDR3 contains 14 residues. Per germline, CDR1 LNHDA and CDR2 SQIVND (reference sequence). For the CDR3, the DNA is TGTGCCAGTAGTGACAGGGGGCGAGACTATGGCTACACCTTC. It yields the protein CASSDRGRDYGYTF.

This chain connects TRBV6-5 to TRBJ2-1; 9 bases fit TRBD1. With V trimmed by 7 bases and J by 9 bases, 10 bases remained unmatched. Germline CDR1 MNHEY, CDR2 SVGAGI. The CDR3 has 14 amino acids. This CDR3 reads CASTDGQGLTEQFF. The CDR3 DNA reads TGTGCCAGCACCGACGGACAGGGGCTTACTGAGCAGTTCTTC.

Only a few counts were recorded for this clone. The chain recombines TRBV28 with TRBJ2-4; D uncertain. Germline V gene data show CDR1 as MDHEN and CDR2 as SYDVKM. V lost 1 base and J 1 base, leaving 2 bases between the germline ends. The CDR3 has 13 residues. The CDR3 loop is CASSLSAKNIQYF. The CDR3 DNA is TGTGCCAGCAGTTTATCGGCCAAAAACATTCAGTACTTC.

This sequence joins TRBV11-1 and TRBJ1-5; D unresolved. Deletions cut 1 base from V and 3 bases from J, with 7 bases between. The CDR3 has 14 amino acids. Germline CDR1 SGHAT, CDR2 FQDESV (reference sequence). CDR3 residues: CASSLGYPNQPQHF. The CDR3 DNA reads TGTGCCAGCAGCTTAGGGTACCCCAATCAGCCCCAGCATTTT.

V and J are TRBV5-1 and TRBJ1-1; D is ambiguous. The CDR3 is made up of 16 amino acids. V was pared by 3 bases and J by 0 bases, with 15 bases between. Germline assignment: CDR1 SGHRS and CDR2 YFSETQ. The CDR3: CASSSWAAGVNTEAFF. The CDR3 region has the DNA TGCGCCAGCAGCTCGTGGGCCGCGGGAGTGAACACTGAAGCTTTCTTT.

This chain links TRBV4-3 with TRBJ2-2; D is unclear. The germline gives CDR1 LGHNA, CDR2 YSLEER. V was trimmed by 7 bases and J by 4 bases, leaving 16 bases between them. The CDR3 has 15 amino acids. CDR3: CASTASASGTGELFF. The DNA for the CDR3 is TGCGCCAGCACGGCTTCGGCGTCCGGCACCGGGGAGCTGTTTTTT.

CDR3 nucleotides: TGTGCCACCGCGGGACAGAGCACAGATACGCAGTATTTT. This codes for CATAGQSTDTQYF. The chain joins TRBV6-4 to TRBJ2-3; weak D call: TRBD1 (7 bases). Germline V gene lookup returns CDR1 MRHNA and CDR2 SNTAGT. The CDR3 extends over 13 amino acids. The germline V and J ends were trimmed by 10 bases and 0 bases, with 11 bases remaining between them.

The gene calls are TRBV5-6 and TRBJ1-2; TRBD1 is a possible D gene (6 bases). Germline loops: CDR1 SGHDT, CDR2 YYEEEE. V shed 4 bases and J shed 3 bases, with 16 bases lying between them. The CDR3 runs 15 residues. The CDR3 DNA follows: TGTGCCAGCAGCCCCCCGGGACAACCCTACTATGGCTACACCTTC. This translates into CASSPPGQPYYGYTF.

J is TRBJ2-3 and V is TRBV30; unclear D gene. V lost 7 bases to trimming and J lost 0 bases, with 5 bases between them. The CDR3 covers 11 residues. CDR1 and CDR2 from the germline V gene are GTSNPN and SVGIG (reference sequence). The CDR3 protein is CAYTSTDTQYF. CDR3 nucleotide sequence: TGTGCCTACACTAGCACAGATACGCAGTATTTT.

The chain employs TRBV6-6 and TRBJ2-3, with D possibly matching TRBD2 (6 bases). V lost 6 bases and J 2 bases, leaving 12 bases between the germline ends. Germline V gene lookup returns CDR1 MNHNY and CDR2 SVGAGI (reference sequence). The CDR3 is 14 residues long. The CDR3 region has the DNA TGTGCCAGCAGGGGTAGCGGCCACACAGATACGCAGTATTTT. Translating it yields CASRGSGHTDTQYF.